This T cell receptor beta chain was sequenced in a study of radiotherapy plus CTLA-4 blockade in lung cancer. Study-level background: Roughly 17% of enrolled patients responded objectively, and more than 25% had disease control.

Study observations and caveats: It was early blood T cell clone dynamics, with interferon-beta, that reportedly best predicted response. Some TCR clones had been derived from tumors. These clones expanded in peripheral blood after radiotherapy plus ipilimumab.

The germline V and J ends were trimmed by 6 bases and 5 bases, with 17 bases remaining between them. Germline V gene data show CDR1 as SGHRS and CDR2 as YFSETQ. This CDR3 region has 14 residues. Only in-frame clones appear in the TCRdb table, and some are missing; sequencing was by immunoSEQ multiplex PCR. Here the sample spans about 95,000 clones, 83% being singletons. The sample holds one count of this clone. Its target is not known. The sequence came from a human donor with non-small cell lung cancer who had stable disease on radiotherapy plus ipilimumab. V is TRBV5-1 and J is TRBJ1-1; perhaps TRBD1 as D (5 bases). Here the sequenced sample was peripheral blood, taken from a patient treated with radiotherapy plus ipilimumab. CDR3 bases: TGCGCCAGCACCCGAGTGGGGGAACCGACTGAAGCTTTCTTT. This sequence encodes CASTRVGEPTEAFF.